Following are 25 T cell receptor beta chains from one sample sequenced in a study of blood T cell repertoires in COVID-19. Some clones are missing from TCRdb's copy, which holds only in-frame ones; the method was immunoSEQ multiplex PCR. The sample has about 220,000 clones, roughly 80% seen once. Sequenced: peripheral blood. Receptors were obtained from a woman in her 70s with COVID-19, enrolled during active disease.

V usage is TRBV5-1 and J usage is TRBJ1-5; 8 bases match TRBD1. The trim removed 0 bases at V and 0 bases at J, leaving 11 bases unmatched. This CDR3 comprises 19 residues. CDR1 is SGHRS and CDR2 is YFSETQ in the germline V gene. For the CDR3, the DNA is TGCGCCAGCAGCTTGGCCGGATTGGACAGGGAAGATAGCAATCAGCCCCAGCATTTT. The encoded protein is CASSLAGLDREDSNQPQHF.

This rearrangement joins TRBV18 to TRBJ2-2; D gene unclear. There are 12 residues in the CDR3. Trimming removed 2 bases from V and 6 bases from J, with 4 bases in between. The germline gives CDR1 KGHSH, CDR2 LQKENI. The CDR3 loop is CASSPSSGELFF. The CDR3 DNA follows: TGTGCCAGCTCACCAAGCTCCGGGGAGCTGTTTTTT.

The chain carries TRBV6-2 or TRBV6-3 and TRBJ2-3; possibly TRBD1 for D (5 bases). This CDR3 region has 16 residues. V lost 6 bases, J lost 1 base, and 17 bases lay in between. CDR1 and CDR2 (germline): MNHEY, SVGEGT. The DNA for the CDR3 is TGTGCCAGCAGCCCTAATTTGGCCAGGGGCACAGATACGCAGTATTTT. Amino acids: CASSPNLARGTDTQYF.

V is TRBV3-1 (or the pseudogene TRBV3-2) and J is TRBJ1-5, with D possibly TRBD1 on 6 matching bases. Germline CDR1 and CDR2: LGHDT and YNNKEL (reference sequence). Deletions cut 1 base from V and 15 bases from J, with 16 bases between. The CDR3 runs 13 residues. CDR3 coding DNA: TGTGCCAGCAGCCAAGGGCCCGGACAGCTCGGGCATTTT. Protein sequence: CASSQGPGQLGHF.

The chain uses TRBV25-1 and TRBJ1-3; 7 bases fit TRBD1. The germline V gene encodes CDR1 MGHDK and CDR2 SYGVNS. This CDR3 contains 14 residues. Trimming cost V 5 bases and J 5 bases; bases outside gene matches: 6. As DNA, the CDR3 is TGTGCCAGCAGTACCGGGACAGTCCGAAACACCATATATTTT. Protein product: CASSTGTVRNTIYF.

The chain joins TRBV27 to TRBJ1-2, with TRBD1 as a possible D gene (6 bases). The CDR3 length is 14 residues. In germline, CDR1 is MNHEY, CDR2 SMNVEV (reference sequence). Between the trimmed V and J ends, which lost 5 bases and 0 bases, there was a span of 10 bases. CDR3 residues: CASSKGGTNYGYTF. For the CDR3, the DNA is TGTGCCAGCAGTAAGGGGGGGACTAACTATGGCTACACCTTC.

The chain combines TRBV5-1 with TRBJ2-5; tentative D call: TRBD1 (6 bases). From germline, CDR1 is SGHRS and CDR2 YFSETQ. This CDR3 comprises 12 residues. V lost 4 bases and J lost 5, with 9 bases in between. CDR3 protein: CASSVDRETQYF. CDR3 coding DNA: TGCGCCAGCAGCGTCGACAGGGAGACCCAGTACTTC. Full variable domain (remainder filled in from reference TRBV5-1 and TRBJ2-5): KAGVTQTPRYLIKTRGQQVTLSCSPISGHRSVSWYQQTPGQGLQFLFEYFSETQRNKGNFPGRFSGRQFSNSRSEMNVSTLELGDSALYLCASSVDRETQYFGPGTRLLVL.

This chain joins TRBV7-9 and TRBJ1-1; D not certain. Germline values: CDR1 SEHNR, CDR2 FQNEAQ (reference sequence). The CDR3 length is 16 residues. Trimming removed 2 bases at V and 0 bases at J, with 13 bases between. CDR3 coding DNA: TGTGCCAGCAGCTTACCACGCGGGAAATTGAACACTGAAGCTTTCTTT. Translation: CASSLPRGKLNTEAFF.

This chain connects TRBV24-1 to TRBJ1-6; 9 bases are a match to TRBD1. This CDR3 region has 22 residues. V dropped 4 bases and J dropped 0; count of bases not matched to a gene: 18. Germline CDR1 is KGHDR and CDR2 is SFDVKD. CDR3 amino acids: CATSEPPGQGKKLSSYNSPLHF. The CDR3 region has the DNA TGTGCCACCAGTGAGCCACCGGGACAGGGTAAGAAATTAAGCTCCTATAATTCACCCCTCCACTTT.

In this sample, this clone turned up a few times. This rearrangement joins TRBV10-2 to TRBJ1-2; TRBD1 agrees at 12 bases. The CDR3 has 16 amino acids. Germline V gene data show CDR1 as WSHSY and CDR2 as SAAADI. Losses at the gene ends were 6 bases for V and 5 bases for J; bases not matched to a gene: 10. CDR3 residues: CASRGQGAENGYGYTF. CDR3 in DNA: TGCGCCAGCAGGGGACAGGGGGCCGAGAACGGTTATGGCTACACCTTC.

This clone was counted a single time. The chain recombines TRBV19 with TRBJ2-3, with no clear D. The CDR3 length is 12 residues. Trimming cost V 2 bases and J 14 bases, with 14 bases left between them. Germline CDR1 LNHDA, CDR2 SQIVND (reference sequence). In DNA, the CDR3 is TGTGCCAGTAGTATAAACCGATCCCGCGGGTATTTT. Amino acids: CASSINRSRGYF.

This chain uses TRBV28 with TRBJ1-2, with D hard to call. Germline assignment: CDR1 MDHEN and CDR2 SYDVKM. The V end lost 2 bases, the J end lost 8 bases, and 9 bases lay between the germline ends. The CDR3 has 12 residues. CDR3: CASSLTLEGYTF. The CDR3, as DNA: TGTGCCAGCAGTTTAACGCTAGAAGGCTACACCTTC.

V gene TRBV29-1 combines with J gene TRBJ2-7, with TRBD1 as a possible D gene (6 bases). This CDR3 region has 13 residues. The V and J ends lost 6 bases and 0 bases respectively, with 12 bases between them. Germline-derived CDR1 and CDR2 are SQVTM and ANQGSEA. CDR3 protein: CSVAQGSSYEQYF. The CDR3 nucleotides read TGCAGCGTAGCTCAGGGGAGCTCCTACGAGCAGTACTTC.

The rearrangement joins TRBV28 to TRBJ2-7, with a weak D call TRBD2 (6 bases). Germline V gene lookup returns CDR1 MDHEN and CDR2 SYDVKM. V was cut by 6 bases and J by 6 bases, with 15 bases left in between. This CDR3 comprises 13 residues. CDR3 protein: CASSRTGESEQYF. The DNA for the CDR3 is TGTGCCAGCAGCCGGACGGGGGAGAGCGAGCAGTACTTC.

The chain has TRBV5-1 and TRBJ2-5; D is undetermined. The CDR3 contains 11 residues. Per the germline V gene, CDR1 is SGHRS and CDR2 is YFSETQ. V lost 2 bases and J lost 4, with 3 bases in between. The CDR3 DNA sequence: TGCGCCAGCAGCTTCCGAGAGACCCAGTACTTC. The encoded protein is CASSFRETQYF.

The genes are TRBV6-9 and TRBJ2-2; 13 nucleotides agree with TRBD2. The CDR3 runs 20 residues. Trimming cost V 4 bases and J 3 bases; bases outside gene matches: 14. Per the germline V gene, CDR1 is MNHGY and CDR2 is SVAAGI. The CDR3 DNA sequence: TGTGCCAGCAGTTCTCTTCGGACTAGCGGGAGAGGCGGAGACACCGGGGAGCTGTTTTTT. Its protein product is CASSSLRTSGRGGDTGELFF.

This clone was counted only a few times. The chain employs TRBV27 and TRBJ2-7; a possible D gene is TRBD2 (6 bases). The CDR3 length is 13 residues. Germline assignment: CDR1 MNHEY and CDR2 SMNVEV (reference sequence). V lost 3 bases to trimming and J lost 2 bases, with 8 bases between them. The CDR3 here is CASSLRETYEQYF. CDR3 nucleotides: TGTGCCAGCAGTTTGCGGGAAACCTACGAGCAGTACTTC.

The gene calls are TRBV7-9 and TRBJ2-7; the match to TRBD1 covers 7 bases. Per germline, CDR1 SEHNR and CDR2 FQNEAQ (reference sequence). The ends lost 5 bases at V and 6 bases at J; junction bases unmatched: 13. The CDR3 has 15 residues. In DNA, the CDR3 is TGTGCCAGCAGCCCTACTTCGACAGGGTTCAGCGAGCAGTACTTC. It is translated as CASSPTSTGFSEQYF.

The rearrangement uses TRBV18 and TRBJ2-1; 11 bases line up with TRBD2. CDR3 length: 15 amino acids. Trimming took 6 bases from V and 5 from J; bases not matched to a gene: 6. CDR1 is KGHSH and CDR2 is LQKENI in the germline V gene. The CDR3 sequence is CASSQGLADNNEQFF. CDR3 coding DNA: TGTGCCAGCTCCCAGGGACTAGCGGACAACAATGAGCAGTTCTTC.

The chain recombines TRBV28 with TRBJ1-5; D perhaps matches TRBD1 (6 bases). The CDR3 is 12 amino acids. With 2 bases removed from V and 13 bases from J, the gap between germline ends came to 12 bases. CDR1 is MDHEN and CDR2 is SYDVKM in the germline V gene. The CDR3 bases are TGTGCCAGCAGTTTAACTTGGGACATTCAGCATTTT. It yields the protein CASSLTWDIQHF.

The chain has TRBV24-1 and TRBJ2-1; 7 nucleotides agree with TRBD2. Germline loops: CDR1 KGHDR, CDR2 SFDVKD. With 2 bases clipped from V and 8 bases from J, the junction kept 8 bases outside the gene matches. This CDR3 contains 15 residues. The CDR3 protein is CATSDSRTRGDEQFF. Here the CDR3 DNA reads TGTGCCACCAGTGATTCGAGGACTAGGGGCGATGAGCAGTTCTTC.

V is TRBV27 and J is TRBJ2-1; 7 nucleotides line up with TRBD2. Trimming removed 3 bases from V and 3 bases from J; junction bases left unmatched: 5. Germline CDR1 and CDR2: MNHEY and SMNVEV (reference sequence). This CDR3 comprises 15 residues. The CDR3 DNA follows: TGTGCCAGCAGTTTTTGGTCGGGAGGCTACAATGAGCAGTTCTTC. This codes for CASSFWSGGYNEQFF.

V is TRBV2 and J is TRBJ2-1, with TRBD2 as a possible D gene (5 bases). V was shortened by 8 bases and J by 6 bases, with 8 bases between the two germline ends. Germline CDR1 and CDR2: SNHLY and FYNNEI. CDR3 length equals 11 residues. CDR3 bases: TGTGCCAGCCTAGCCCCCAATGAGCAGTTCTTC. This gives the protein CASLAPNEQFF.

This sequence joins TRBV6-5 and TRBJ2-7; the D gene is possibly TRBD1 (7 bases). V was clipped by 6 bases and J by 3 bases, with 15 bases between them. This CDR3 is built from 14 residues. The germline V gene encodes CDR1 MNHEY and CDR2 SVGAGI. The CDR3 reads CASRFAQGGYEQYF. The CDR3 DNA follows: TGTGCCAGCAGGTTCGCCCAGGGGGGCTACGAGCAGTACTTC.

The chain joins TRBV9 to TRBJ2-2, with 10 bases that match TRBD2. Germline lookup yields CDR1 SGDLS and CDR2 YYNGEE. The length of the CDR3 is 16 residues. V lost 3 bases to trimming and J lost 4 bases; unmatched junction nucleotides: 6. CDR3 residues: CASSALRTSGTGELFF. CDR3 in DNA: TGTGCCAGCAGCGCTCTTAGGACTAGCGGCACCGGGGAGCTGTTTTTT.